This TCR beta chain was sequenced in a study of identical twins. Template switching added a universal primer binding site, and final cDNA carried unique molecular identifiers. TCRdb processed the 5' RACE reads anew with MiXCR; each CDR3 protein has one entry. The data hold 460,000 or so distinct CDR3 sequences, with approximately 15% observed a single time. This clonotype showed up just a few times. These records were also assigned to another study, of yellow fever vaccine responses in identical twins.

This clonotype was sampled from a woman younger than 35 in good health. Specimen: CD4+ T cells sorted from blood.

CDR3 DNA: TGTGCCAGCGGAACAGATACGCAGTATTTT. Translation: CASGTDTQYF. The chain has TRBV12-3 or TRBV12-4 and TRBJ2-3, with unresolved D. Trimming cost V 8 bases and J 3 bases, with 3 bases left between them. This CDR3 has 10 residues.